Sequencing of this T cell receptor beta chain was carried out in a study of shared clonotypes between healthy human individuals. Only CD45RO-negative cells positively selected for CCR7 counted as naive CD8 cells, so terminally differentiated effector memory CD45RA+ cells were excluded. Clones were sequenced by immunoSEQ multiplex PCR, and TCRdb holds only the in-frame ones, with some missing. Counted here are approximately 840,000 clones, around 96% occurring once; the ten biggest clones make up about 0.21%. Study-wide findings and caveats: Among donors, the sharing of clonotypes was expected to be influenced by sequencing depth.

A word on this clone: What it binds is unknown.

With 0 bases removed from V and 6 bases from J, the gap between germline ends came to 12 bases. The germline gives CDR1 MGHRA, CDR2 YSYEKL. The CDR3 length is 15 residues. This sequence was found in a man younger than 45 in good health. Sequenced: naive CD8+ T cells sorted from blood. This sequence joins TRBV4-1 and TRBJ2-1, with D hard to call. This CDR3 reads CASSQETTGGNEQFF. The CDR3 region has the DNA TGCGCCAGCAGCCAAGAAACAACCGGCGGCAATGAGCAGTTCTTC.